This T cell receptor (beta chain) was found in a study of shared clonotypes between healthy human individuals. Study-level information: Donors were a couple of women and three men aged 18 to 49. General study findings and limits: Roughly 5% of naive CD4 clonotypes were common to several donors. The diversity represented, both genetic and in exposure history, was limited by few donors.

Data came from immunoSEQ multiplex PCR; TCRdb stores just in-frame clones and leaves some out. This table holds approximately 2.5 million clones, approximately 92% found once. Splitting the CD4+ cells yielded a CD45RA+ naive subset and a CD45RA-negative memory subset. For this clone: What it binds is not known.

There are 15 residues in the CDR3. In germline, CDR1 is GTSNPN, CDR2 SVGIG (reference sequence). J gave up 0 bases and V 2 bases, and 3 bases lay outside the gene matches. The receptor comes from a man younger than 35 in good health. Sequenced sample: naive CD4+ T cells sorted from blood. Subset described: CD45RA+ positively selected. The chain has TRBV30 and TRBJ2-3; TRBD2 agrees at 9 bases. The CDR3 DNA reads as TGTGCCTGGAGTAAGCTAGCGGGAAGCACAGATACGCAGTATTTT. Its translation is CAWSKLAGSTDTQYF.